Presented here are 10 T cell receptor beta chains from one specimen sequenced in a study of shared clonotypes between healthy human individuals. Only in-frame clones appear in the TCRdb table, and some are missing; sequencing was by immunoSEQ multiplex PCR. In the table there are more than 1.2 million clones, approximately 98.5% of which are singletons. Sequenced material: naive CD4+ T cells sorted from blood. Documented subset: CD45RA+ positively selected. Source of these receptors: a young man in good health.

The rearrangement joins TRBV5-1 to TRBJ2-3, with 7 bases identical to TRBD1. The V and J ends lost 4 bases and 6 bases, in that order; junction bases with no gene match: 8. This CDR3 region has 14 residues. Per germline, CDR1 SGHRS and CDR2 YFSETQ. This chain's CDR3 is CASSHGTADDTQYF. The CDR3 DNA reads as TGCGCCAGCAGCCACGGGACAGCCGACGATACGCAGTATTTT.

This clone appeared a single time. The genes are TRBV5-4 and TRBJ2-2, with 13 bases fitting TRBD2. This CDR3 comprises 16 residues. V lost 4 bases to trimming and J lost 4 bases; unmatched junction nucleotides: 4. Germline CDR1 is SGHNT and CDR2 is YYREEE (reference sequence). The CDR3 DNA reads TGTGCCAGCAGCCCACTAGCGGGAGGGCCCACCGGGGAGCTGTTTTTT. It codes for CASSPLAGGPTGELFF.

The chain links TRBV2 to TRBJ1-4; no reliable D call. The germline V gene has CDR1 SNHLY and CDR2 FYNNEI. V lost 8 bases and J 8 bases, leaving 21 bases between the germline ends. The CDR3 length is 15 residues. DNA of the CDR3: TGTGCCAGCGCAGCCTTTGGACCAGTGGGGGAAAAACTGTTTTTT. Translation gives CASAAFGPVGEKLFF.

V is TRBV5-4 and J is TRBJ2-7, with a tentative D call TRBD2 (6 bases). Germline V lookup: CDR1 SGHNT, CDR2 YYREEE (reference sequence). With 4 bases removed from V and 3 bases from J, the gap between germline ends came to 11 bases. CDR3 size: 13 residues. The DNA of the CDR3 is TGTGCCAGCAGCCCTACCGGGGGCTACGAGCAGTACTTC. It encodes CASSPTGGYEQYF.

This clone was recorded only once. The chain is built from TRBV10-3 and TRBJ2-7; D possibly corresponds to TRBD2 (6 bases). This CDR3 has 15 amino acids. V was shortened by 0 bases and J by 0 bases, with 9 bases between the two germline ends. Germline assignment: CDR1 ENHRY and CDR2 SYGVKD. The CDR3 DNA reads TGTGCCATCAGTGAGTCCTGGGGGGTCTCCTACGAGCAGTACTTC. As protein: CAISESWGVSYEQYF.

V is TRBV15 and J is TRBJ2-1, with D perhaps given as TRBD1 or TRBD2 (5 bases each). There are 15 residues in the CDR3. Between the trimmed V and J ends, which lost 8 bases and 9 bases, there was a span of 23 bases. The germline CDR1 and CDR2 sequences are LNHNV and YYDKDF (reference sequence). CDR3 region: CATRKGTGRWGEQFF. The CDR3 nucleotides are TGTGCCACCCGCAAGGGGACCGGGCGCTGGGGTGAGCAGTTCTTC.

This chain connects TRBV30 to TRBJ1-5; tentatively, D is TRBD1 (6 bases). The germline V and J ends were trimmed by 0 bases and 9 bases, with 18 bases remaining between them. This CDR3 spans 15 amino acids. Germline values: CDR1 GTSNPN, CDR2 SVGIG (reference sequence). CDR3 residues: CAWSVLGHKVSPQHF. In DNA form, the CDR3 reads TGTGCCTGGAGTGTACTGGGACACAAGGTATCGCCCCAGCATTTT.

The CDR3 spells CASSPTYFEQYF. The CDR3 nucleotides are TGTGCCAGCAGCCCGACCTATTTCGAGCAGTACTTC. The chain joins TRBV28 to TRBJ2-7; no clear D gene. From germline, CDR1 is MDHEN and CDR2 SYDVKM. V lost 6 bases, J lost 6 bases, and 12 bases lay in between. There are 12 residues in the CDR3.

The chain uses TRBV5-1 and TRBJ2-2; tentative D call: TRBD2 (6 bases). The V and J ends lost 4 bases and 6 bases respectively, with 13 bases between them. Germline V gene sequence: CDR1 SGHRS, CDR2 YFSETQ. The CDR3 loop spans 14 amino acids. The CDR3 here is CASSDGGVSGELFF. The CDR3 bases are TGCGCCAGCAGCGATGGAGGGGTATCCGGGGAGCTGTTTTTT.

The V gene is TRBV30, the J gene TRBJ1-2, with 9 bases identical to TRBD1. Germline values: CDR1 GTSNPN, CDR2 SVGIG (reference sequence). The CDR3 spans 16 residues. The trim removed 0 bases at V and 4 bases at J, leaving 9 bases unmatched. CDR3 sequence: CAWSVRGTGRAYGYTF. For the CDR3, the DNA is TGTGCCTGGAGTGTACGAGGGACAGGGCGGGCCTATGGCTACACCTTC.